The T cell receptor (beta chain) under discussion was sequenced for a study of T cell responses to AZD1222 COVID-19 vaccine. The study, taken as a whole, reports: Spike-wide coverage was observed for vaccine-associated CD4 TCRs, with dominant responses at 160-218 and 743-854. Baseline serostatus was positive in only 5 to 7 AZD1222 recipients. Sampling captured repertoires only after the peak T cell response. Among the donors, most were white British and more were female, and clonal diversity was possibly underestimated.

Trimming cost V 6 bases and J 3 bases, with 15 bases left between them. The CDR3 has 15 residues. CDR1 and CDR2 from the germline V gene are MDHEN and SYDVKM. Clones were sequenced by immunoSEQ multiplex PCR, and TCRdb holds only the in-frame ones, with some missing. The sample consists of 110,000 to 150,000 clones, 88% of them appearing once. Of note for this clone: Its target is not known.

V is TRBV28 and J is TRBJ1-5; D gene ambiguous. Sequencing was performed on peripheral blood, taken 28 days after the second AZD1222 dose. The clonotype comes from an adult who received the AZD1222 COVID-19 vaccine. CDR3: CASRREQSINQPQHF. The CDR3 DNA is TGTGCCAGCAGACGAGAACAATCGATCAATCAGCCCCAGCATTTT.